These 15 T cell receptor beta chains originate from one sample sequenced in a study of response to subunit inactivated influenza vaccine. From the RT-PCR reads, TCRdb called clonotypes with MiXCR, one entry per CDR3 protein. This table has more than 450,000 distinct CDR3 sequences, roughly 8.2% appearing once. The source material was PBMCs from blood, sampled less than 30 months after vaccination. The receptors originated from a man aged 45-69 years who received an inactivated influenza vaccine.

This chain connects TRBV5-1 to TRBJ2-5, with D tentatively TRBD2 (6 bases). V gave up 0 bases and J gave up 0 bases, with 12 bases separating them. This CDR3 has 16 amino acids. In germline, CDR1 is SGHRS, CDR2 YFSETQ. Here the CDR3 reads CASSLGPGGNQETQYF. In DNA form, the CDR3 reads TGCGCCAGCAGCTTGGGCCCTGGGGGGAACCAAGAGACCCAGTACTTC.

In its sample, this clonotype was seen a few times. This chain uses TRBV5-1 with TRBJ1-1; D gene unclear. The CDR3 covers 14 residues. In germline, CDR1 is SGHRS, CDR2 YFSETQ. V was cut by 5 bases and J by 1 base, with 12 bases left in between. This chain's CDR3 is CASSKGETNTEAFF. CDR3 DNA: TGCGCCAGCAGTAAGGGTGAAACGAACACTGAAGCTTTCTTT.

The chain employs TRBV18 and TRBJ2-7, with TRBD1 matching over 8 bases. The CDR3 is 16 amino acids. V shed 3 bases, J shed 1 base, and the junction held 8 bases outside the gene matches. Germline V gene sequence: CDR1 KGHSH, CDR2 LQKENI. The CDR3 DNA sequence: TGTGCCAGCTCACCGAACCGACAGGGGCCTTCCTACGAGCAGTACTTC. As protein: CASSPNRQGPSYEQYF.

This clonotype has ten or more counts. The chain recombines TRBV20-1 with TRBJ2-7; possible D gene TRBD2, 7 bases. Germline V gene sequence: CDR1 DFQATT, CDR2 SNEGSKA (reference sequence). The length of the CDR3 is 14 residues. Between the trimmed V and J ends, which lost 3 bases and 0 bases, there was a span of 12 bases. CDR3 region: CSASGGPSSYEQYF. In DNA, the CDR3 is TGCAGTGCTAGCGGGGGGCCGAGCTCCTACGAGCAGTACTTC.

This clonotype appeared a few times. V and J are TRBV13 and TRBJ1-2; TRBD1 matches at 8 bases. CDR1 is PRHDT, CDR2 FYEKMQ, per germline (reference sequence). V lost 5 bases, J lost 4 bases, and 6 bases stayed unmatched. The CDR3 sequence is 14 residues long. The CDR3 protein is CASSTGTGSYGYTF. CDR3 in DNA: TGTGCCAGCAGCACCGGGACAGGTTCCTATGGCTACACCTTC.

This clonotype was recorded once. An end of the junction differs from the germline gene, which may be a read error. The chain employs TRBV5-4 and TRBJ2-7, with 9 bases that match TRBD1. The CDR3 is made up of 15 amino acids. Germline CDR1 SGHNT, CDR2 YYREEE (reference sequence). CDR3 DNA sequence: TGTGCCAGCATCTTGGGGGGACAGGGCTCCTACGAGCAGTACTTC. Translation gives CASILGGQGSYEQYF.

The J gene is TRBJ2-1, the V gene TRBV20-1, with 7 bases matching TRBD2. Germline CDR1 reads DFQATT; CDR2 reads SNEGSKA (reference sequence). The trim removed 2 bases at V and 3 bases at J, leaving 10 bases unmatched. The CDR3 consists of 16 residues. The CDR3 DNA reads TGCAGTGCTAGAAAAATGGGGACTACTATCTACAATGAGCAGTTCTTC. Its translation is CSARKMGTTIYNEQFF.

This rearrangement joins TRBV4-2 to TRBJ2-7, with 9 bases matching TRBD1. The CDR3 length is 16 residues. Losses at the gene ends were 0 bases for V and 5 bases for J; bases not matched to a gene: 8. The germline CDR1 and CDR2 sequences are LGHNA and YNFKEQ. The chain's CDR3 is CASSQDLGTGQHEQYF. The CDR3 nucleotides read TGTGCCAGCAGCCAAGATTTGGGGACAGGGCAGCACGAGCAGTACTTC.

The rearrangement joins TRBV7-9 to TRBJ2-2; 7 nucleotides agree with TRBD2. The CDR3 consists of 15 residues. With 3 bases clipped from V and 4 bases from J, the junction kept 5 bases outside the gene matches. Per germline, CDR1 SEHNR and CDR2 FQNEAQ (reference sequence). DNA for the CDR3: TGTGCCAGCAGCTTCGGGGGGAGCGGCACCGGGGAGCTGTTTTTT. It yields the protein CASSFGGSGTGELFF. Supplemented by reference TRBV7-9 and TRBJ2-2, the full variable domain reads DTGVSQNPRHKITKRGQNVTFRCDPISEHNRLYWYRQTLGQGPEFLTYFQNEAQLEKSRLLSDRFSAERPKGSFSTLEIQRTEQGDSAMYLCASSFGGSGTGELFFGEGSRLTVL.

This clonotype appeared many times. V usage is TRBV29-1 and J usage is TRBJ2-2; tentatively, D is TRBD2 (5 bases). CDR3 size: 16 residues. Trimming cost V 0 bases and J 0 bases, with 11 bases left between them. Germline V gene sequence: CDR1 SQVTM, CDR2 ANQGSEA. DNA of the CDR3: TGCAGCGTTGAAGATCTGAGGACTCCGAACACCGGGGAGCTGTTTTTT. Amino acid sequence: CSVEDLRTPNTGELFF.

The chain is built from TRBV27 and TRBJ2-2; D is ambiguous. There are 20 residues in the CDR3. The germline V gene encodes CDR1 MNHEY and CDR2 SMNVEV (reference sequence). Between the trimmed V and J ends, which lost 5 bases and 3 bases, there was a span of 28 bases. The CDR3 loop is CASSPFLWSPSKMDTGELFF. In nucleotides, the CDR3 is TGTGCCAGCAGTCCGTTTCTTTGGTCTCCCTCTAAAATGGACACCGGGGAGCTGTTTTTT.

This clonotype was counted a few times. This chain connects TRBV4-3 to TRBJ2-1, with D possibly matching TRBD1 (6 bases). Trimming removed 3 bases at V and 0 bases at J, with 9 bases between. The CDR3 runs to 15 residues. CDR1 is LGHNA, CDR2 YSLEER, per germline. CDR3 DNA sequence: TGCGCCAGCAGCCAGACAGGAGTCTCCTACAATGAGCAGTTCTTC. Protein product: CASSQTGVSYNEQFF.

There are many counts of this clonotype. The rearrangement joins TRBV4-1 to TRBJ1-6; D unresolved. V was shortened by 0 bases and J by 6 bases, with 3 bases between the two germline ends. Germline V lookup: CDR1 MGHRA, CDR2 YSYEKL. This CDR3 has 13 amino acids. The CDR3 loop is CASSQDSNSPLHF. The CDR3, as DNA: TGCGCCAGCAGCCAAGACAGTAATTCACCCCTCCACTTT.

V gene TRBV20-1 combines with J gene TRBJ1-6, with D unclear. The CDR3 is 13 residues long. Trimming stripped 3 bases from V and 7 bases from J, with 10 bases between. Germline CDR1 is DFQATT and CDR2 is SNEGSKA (reference sequence). The CDR3 bases are TGCAGTGCTAGGGTGACGGGGAATTCACCCCTCCACTTT. Translating gives CSARVTGNSPLHF.

This clonotype came up a few times. The chain uses TRBV6-4 and TRBJ1-2, with a weak D call TRBD1 (5 bases). The CDR3 is 14 residues long. Trimming shortened V by 2 bases and J by 4 bases, and 11 bases separated the two germline ends. Germline CDR1 MRHNA, CDR2 SNTAGT. The CDR3 loop reads CASSDRGDGYGYTF. CDR3 DNA sequence: TGTGCCAGCAGTGACCGAGGGGATGGCTATGGCTACACCTTC.